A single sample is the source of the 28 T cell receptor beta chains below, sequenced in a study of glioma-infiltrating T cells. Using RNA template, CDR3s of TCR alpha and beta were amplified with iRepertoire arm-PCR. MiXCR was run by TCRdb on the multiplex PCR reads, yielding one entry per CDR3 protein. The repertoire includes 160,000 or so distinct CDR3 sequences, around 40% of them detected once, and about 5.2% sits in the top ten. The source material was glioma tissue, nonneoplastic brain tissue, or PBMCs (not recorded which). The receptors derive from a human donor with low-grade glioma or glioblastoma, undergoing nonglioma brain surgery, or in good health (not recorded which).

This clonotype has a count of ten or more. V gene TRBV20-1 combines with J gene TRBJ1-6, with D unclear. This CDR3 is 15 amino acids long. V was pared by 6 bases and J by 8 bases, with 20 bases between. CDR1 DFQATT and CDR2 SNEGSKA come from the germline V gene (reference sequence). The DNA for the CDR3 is TGCAGTGCCAGGATAAGCGGGAATGTGGATTCACCCCTCCACTTT. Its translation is CSARISGNVDSPLHF.

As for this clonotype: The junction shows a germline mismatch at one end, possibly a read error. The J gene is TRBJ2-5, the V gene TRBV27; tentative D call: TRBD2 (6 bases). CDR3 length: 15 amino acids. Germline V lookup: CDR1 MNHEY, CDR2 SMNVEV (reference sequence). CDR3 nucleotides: TGTGCCAGCAGTTTCTCGGGGGAGTGGGAAGATACCCAGTACTTC. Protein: CASSFSGEWEDTQYF.

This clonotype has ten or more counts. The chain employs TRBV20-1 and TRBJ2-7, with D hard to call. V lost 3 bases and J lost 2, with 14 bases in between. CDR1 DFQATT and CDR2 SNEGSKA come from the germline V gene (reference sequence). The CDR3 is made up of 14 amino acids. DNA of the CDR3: TGCAGTGCTAGTGGCCCGAGACTTCCCTACGAGCAGTACTTC. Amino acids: CSASGPRLPYEQYF.

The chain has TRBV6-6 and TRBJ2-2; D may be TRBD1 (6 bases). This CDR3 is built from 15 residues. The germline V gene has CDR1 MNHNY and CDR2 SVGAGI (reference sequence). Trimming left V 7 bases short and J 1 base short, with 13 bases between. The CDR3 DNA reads TGTGCCAGCATCCCCGCCAGGGGGAACACCGGGGAGCTGTTTTTT. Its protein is CASIPARGNTGELFF.

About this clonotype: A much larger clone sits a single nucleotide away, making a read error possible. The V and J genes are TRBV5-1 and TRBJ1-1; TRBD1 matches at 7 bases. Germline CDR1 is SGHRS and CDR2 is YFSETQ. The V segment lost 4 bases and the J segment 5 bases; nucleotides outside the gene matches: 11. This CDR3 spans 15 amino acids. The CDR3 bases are TGCGCCAGCAGCGTAACAGGGGCCGTGTGGACTGAAGCTTTCTTT. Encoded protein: CASSVTGAVWTEAFF. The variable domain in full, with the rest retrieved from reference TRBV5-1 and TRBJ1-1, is KAGVTQTPRYLIKTRGQQVTLSCSPISGHRSVSWYQQTPGQGLQFLFEYFSETQRNKGNFPGRFSGRQFSNSRSEMNVSTLELGDSALYLCASSVTGAVWTEAFFGQGTRLTVV.

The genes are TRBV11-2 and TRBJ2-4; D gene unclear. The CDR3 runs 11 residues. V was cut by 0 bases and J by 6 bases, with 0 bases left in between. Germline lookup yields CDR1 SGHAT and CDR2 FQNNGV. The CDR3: CASSLENIQYF. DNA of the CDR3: TGTGCCAGCAGCTTAGAAAACATTCAGTACTTC.

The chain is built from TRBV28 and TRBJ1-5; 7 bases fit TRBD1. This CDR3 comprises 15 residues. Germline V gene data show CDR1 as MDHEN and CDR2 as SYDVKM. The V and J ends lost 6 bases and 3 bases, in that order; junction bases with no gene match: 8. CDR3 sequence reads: CASSSVGQFNQPQHF. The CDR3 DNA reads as TGTGCCAGCAGCTCCGTGGGACAGTTCAATCAGCCCCAGCATTTT.

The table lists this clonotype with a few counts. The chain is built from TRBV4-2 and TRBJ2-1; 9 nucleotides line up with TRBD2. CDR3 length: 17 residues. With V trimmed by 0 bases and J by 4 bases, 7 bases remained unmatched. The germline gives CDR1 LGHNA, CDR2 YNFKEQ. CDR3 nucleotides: TGTGCCAGCAGCCAAGAACTTAGCGGGAGAGGGTACAATGAGCAGTTCTTC. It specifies CASSQELSGRGYNEQFF.

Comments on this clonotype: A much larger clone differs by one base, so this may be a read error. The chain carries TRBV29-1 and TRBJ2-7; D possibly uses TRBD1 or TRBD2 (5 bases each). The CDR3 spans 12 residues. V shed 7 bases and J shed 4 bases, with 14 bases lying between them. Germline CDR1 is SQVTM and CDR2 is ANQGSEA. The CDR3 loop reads CSGMGRNYEQYF. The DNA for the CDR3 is TGCAGCGGAATGGGACGGAATTACGAGCAGTACTTC.

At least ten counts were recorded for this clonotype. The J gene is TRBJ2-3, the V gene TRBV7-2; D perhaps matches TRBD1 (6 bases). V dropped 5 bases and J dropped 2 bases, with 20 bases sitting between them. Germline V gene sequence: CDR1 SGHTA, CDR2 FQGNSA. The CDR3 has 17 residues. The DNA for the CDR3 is TGTGCCAGCAGCACGCGGTTCAGACAGGATAACACAGATACGCAGTATTTT. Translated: CASSTRFRQDNTDTQYF.

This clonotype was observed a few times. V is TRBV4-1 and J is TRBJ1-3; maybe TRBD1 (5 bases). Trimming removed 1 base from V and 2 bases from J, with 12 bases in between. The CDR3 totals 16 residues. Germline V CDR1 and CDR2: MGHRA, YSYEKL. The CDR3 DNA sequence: TGCGCCAGCAGCCAAGGGCTGGGGCAGACTGGAAACACCATATATTTT. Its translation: CASSQGLGQTGNTIYF.

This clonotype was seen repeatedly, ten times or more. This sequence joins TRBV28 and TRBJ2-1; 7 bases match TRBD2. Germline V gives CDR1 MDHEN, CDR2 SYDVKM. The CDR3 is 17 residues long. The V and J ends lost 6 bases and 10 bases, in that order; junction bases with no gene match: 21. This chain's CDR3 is CASSHHYSGSPPGEQFF. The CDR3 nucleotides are TGTGCCAGCAGCCATCACTATAGCGGGTCCCCTCCGGGCGAGCAGTTCTTC. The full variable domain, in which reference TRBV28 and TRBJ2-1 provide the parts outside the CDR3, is DVKVTQSSRYLVKRTGEKVFLECVQDMDHENMFWYRQDPGLGLRLIYFSYDVKMKEKGDIPEGYSVSREKKERFSLILESASTNQTSMYLCASSHHYSGSPPGEQFFGPGTRLTVL.

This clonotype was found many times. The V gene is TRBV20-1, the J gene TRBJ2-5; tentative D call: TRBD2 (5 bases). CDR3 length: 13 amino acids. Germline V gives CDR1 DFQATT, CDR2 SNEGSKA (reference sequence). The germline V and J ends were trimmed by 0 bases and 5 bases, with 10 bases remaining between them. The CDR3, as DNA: TGCAGTGCTAGAGATGTGGGAGTGGAGACCCAGTACTTC. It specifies CSARDVGVETQYF.

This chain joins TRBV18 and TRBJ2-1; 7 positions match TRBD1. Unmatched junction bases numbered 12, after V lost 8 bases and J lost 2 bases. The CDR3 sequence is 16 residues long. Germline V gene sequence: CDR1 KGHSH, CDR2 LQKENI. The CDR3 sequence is CASLTTTQGAYNEQFF. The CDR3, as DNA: TGTGCCAGCCTTACCACTACTCAGGGGGCCTACAATGAGCAGTTCTTC.

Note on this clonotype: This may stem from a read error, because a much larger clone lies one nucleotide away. CDR3 protein: CSALGPAGGETQYF. The CDR3 DNA sequence: TGCAGTGCTTTGGGTCCGGCGGGAGGAGAGACCCAGTACTTC. The J gene is TRBJ2-5, the V gene TRBV20-1; TRBD2 aligns across 8 bases. After removal of 5 bases from V and 4 bases from J, the junction contained 9 bases not matched to a gene. Germline V gene lookup returns CDR1 DFQATT and CDR2 SNEGSKA (reference sequence). The CDR3 covers 14 residues.

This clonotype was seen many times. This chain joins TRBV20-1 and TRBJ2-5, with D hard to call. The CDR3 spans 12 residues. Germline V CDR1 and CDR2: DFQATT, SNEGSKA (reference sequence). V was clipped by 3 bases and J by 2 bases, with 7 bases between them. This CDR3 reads CSASLGQETQYF. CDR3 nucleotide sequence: TGCAGTGCTAGTTTGGGGCAAGAGACCCAGTACTTC.

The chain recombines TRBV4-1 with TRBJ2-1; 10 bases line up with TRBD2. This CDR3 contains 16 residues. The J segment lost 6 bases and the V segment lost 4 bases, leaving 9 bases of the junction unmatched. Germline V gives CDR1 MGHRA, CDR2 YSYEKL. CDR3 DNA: TGCGCCAGCAGCCTCGATACTAGCGGGACATTCAATGAGCAGTTCTTC. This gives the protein CASSLDTSGTFNEQFF.

The CDR3 spells CASRPGATGGYLYEQYF. The CDR3 nucleotides read TGTGCCAGCAGGCCCGGGGCGACAGGGGGCTATTTGTACGAGCAGTACTTC. The chain couples TRBV2 to TRBJ2-7; 10 positions agree with TRBD1. This CDR3 spans 17 amino acids. CDR1 is SNHLY, CDR2 FYNNEI, per germline. J lost 4 bases, V lost 6 bases, and 15 bases had no gene match.

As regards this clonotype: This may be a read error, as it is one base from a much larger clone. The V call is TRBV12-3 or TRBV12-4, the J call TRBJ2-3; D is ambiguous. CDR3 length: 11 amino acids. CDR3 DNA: TGTGCCAGAAGTTATCGAGATACGCAGTATTTT. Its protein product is CARSYRDTQYF.

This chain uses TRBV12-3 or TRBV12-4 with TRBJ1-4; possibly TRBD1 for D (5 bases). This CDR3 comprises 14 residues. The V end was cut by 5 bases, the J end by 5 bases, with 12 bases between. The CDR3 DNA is TGTGCCAGCAGTCCGGGACGGGGGAATGAAAAACTGTTTTTT. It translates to CASSPGRGNEKLFF.

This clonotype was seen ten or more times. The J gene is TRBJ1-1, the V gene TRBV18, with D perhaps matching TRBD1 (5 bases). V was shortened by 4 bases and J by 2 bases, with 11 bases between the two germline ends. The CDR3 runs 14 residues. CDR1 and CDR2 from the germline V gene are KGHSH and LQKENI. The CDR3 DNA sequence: TGTGCCAGCTCACGTACCGGGACCAACACTGAAGCTTTCTTT. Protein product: CASSRTGTNTEAFF. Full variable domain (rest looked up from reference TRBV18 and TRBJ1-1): NAGVMQNPRHLVRRRGQEARLRCSPMKGHSHVYWYRQLPEEGLKFMVYLQKENIIDESGMPKERFSAEFPKEGPSILRIQQVVRGDSAAYFCASSRTGTNTEAFFGQGTRLTVV.

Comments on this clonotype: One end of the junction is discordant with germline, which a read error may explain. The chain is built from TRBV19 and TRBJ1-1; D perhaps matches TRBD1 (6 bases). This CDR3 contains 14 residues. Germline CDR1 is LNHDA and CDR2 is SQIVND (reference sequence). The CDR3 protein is CAAESGTQNTGAFF. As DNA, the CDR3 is TGTGCCGCAGAGTCAGGGACACAGAACACTGGAGCTTTCTTT.

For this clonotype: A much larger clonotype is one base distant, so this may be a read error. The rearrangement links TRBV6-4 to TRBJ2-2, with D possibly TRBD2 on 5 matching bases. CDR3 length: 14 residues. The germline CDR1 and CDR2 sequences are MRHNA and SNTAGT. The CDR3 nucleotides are TGTGCCAGCAGTGAAGGGAGAAACACCGGGAAGCTGTTTTTT. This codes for CASSEGRNTGKLFF.

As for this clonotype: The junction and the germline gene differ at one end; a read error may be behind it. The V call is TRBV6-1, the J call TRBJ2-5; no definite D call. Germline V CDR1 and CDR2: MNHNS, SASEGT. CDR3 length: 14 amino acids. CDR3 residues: CANSGPDRKETQYF. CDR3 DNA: TGTGCCAACAGTGGGCCGGATCGAAAAGAGACCCAGTACTTC.

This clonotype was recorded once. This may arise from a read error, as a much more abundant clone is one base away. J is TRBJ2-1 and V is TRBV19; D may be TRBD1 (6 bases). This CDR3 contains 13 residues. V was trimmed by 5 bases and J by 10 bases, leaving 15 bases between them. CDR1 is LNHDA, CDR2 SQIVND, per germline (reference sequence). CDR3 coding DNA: TGTGCCAGTAGTGCCCTTGGGACAAACGAGCAGTTCTTC. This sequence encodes CASSALGTNEQFF.

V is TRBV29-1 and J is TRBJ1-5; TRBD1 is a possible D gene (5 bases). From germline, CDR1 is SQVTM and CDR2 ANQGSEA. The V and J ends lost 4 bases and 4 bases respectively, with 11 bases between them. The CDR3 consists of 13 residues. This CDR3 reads CSVGEGPNQPQHF. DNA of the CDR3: TGCAGCGTTGGAGAGGGACCAAATCAGCCCCAGCATTTT.

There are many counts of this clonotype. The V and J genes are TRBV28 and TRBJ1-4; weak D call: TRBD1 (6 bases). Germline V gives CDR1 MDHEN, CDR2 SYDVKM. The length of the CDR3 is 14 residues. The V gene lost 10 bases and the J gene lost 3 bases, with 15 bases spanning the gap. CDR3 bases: TGTGCCACCGGTCGGGGGCAAGCTAATGAAAAACTGTTTTTT. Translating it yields CATGRGQANEKLFF. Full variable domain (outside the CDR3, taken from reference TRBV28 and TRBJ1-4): DVKVTQSSRYLVKRTGEKVFLECVQDMDHENMFWYRQDPGLGLRLIYFSYDVKMKEKGDIPEGYSVSREKKERFSLILESASTNQTSMYLCATGRGQANEKLFFGSGTQLSVL.

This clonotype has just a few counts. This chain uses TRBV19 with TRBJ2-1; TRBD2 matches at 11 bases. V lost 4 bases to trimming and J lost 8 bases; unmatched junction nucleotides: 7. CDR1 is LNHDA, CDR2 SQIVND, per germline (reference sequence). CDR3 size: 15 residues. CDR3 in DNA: TGTGCCAGTAGTAGCTCTAGCGGGAGGCGTGATGAGCAGTTCTTC. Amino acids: CASSSSSGRRDEQFF.